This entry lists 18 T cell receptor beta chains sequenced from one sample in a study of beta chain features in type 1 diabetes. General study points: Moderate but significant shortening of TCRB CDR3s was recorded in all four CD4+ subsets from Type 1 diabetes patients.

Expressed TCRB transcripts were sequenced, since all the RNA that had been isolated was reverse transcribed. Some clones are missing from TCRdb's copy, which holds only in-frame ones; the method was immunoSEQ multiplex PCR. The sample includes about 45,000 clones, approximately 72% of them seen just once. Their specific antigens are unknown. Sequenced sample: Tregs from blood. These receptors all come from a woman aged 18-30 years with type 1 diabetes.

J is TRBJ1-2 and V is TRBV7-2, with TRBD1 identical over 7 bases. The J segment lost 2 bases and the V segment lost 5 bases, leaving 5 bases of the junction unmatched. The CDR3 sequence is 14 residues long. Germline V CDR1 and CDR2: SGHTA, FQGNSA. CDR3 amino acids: CASSKGQWNYGYTF. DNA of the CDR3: TGTGCCAGCAGCAAGGGACAGTGGAACTATGGCTACACCTTC.

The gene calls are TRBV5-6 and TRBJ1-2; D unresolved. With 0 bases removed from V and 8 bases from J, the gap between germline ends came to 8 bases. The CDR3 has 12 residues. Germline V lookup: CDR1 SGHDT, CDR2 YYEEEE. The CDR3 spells CASSLVWSGYTF. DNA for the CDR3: TGTGCCAGCAGCTTGGTCTGGAGCGGCTACACCTTC.

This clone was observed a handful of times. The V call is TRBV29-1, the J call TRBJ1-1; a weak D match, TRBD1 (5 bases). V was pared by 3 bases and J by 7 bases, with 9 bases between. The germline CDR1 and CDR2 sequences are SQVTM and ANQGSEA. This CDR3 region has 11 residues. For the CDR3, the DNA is TGCAGCGTTGATTCGGGGGTTGAAGCTTTCTTT. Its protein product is CSVDSGVEAFF.

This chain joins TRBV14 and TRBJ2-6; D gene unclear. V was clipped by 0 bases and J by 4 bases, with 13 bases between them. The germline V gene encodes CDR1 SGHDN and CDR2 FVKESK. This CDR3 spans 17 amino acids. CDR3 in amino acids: CASSQDAGPFGANVLTF. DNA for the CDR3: TGTGCCAGCAGCCAAGATGCCGGTCCTTTCGGGGCCAACGTCCTGACTTTC.

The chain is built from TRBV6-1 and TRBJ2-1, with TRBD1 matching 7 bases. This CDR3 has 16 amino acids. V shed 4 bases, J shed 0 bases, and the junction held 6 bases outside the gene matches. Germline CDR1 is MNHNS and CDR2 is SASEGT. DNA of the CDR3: TGTGCCAGCAGTGGACGACAGGGAACCTCCTACAATGAGCAGTTCTTC. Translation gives CASSGRQGTSYNEQFF.

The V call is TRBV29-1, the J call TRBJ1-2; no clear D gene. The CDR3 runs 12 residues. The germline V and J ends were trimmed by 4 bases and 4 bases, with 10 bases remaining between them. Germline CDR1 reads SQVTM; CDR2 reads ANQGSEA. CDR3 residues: CSVGGLGYGYTF. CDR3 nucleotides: TGCAGCGTTGGAGGACTTGGCTATGGCTACACCTTC. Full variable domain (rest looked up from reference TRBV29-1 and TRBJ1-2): SAVISQKPSRDICQRGTSLTIQCQVDSQVTMMFWYRQQPGQSLTLIATANQGSEATYESGFVIDKFPISRPNLTFSTLTVSNMSPEDSSIYLCSVGGLGYGYTFGSGTRLTVV.

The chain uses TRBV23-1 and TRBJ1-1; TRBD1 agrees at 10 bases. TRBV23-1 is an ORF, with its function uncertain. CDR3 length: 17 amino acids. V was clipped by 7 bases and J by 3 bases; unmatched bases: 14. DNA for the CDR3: TGCGCCAGCATAACCGGGACAGGGGTGGTGAGGGACACTGAAGCTTTCTTT. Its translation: CASITGTGVVRDTEAFF.

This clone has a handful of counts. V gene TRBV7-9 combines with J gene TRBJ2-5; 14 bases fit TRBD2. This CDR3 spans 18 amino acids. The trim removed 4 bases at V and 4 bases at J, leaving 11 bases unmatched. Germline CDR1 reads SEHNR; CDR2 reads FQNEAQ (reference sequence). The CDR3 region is CASSSDRLAGGPRETQYF. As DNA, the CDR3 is TGTGCCAGCAGCTCCGACCGACTAGCGGGAGGGCCCCGAGAGACCCAGTACTTC.

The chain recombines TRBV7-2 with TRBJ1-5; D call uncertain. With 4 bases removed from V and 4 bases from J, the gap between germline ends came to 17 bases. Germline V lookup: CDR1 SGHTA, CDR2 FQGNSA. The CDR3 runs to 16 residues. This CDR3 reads CASSSGRGMANQPQHF. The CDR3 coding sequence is TGTGCCAGCAGCTCAGGACGAGGGATGGCAAATCAGCCCCAGCATTTT. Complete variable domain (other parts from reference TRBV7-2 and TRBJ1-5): GAGVSQSPSNKVTEKGKDVELRCDPISGHTALYWYRQSLGQGLEFLIYFQGNSAPDKSGLPSDRFSAERTGGSVSTLTIQRTQQEDSAVYLCASSSGRGMANQPQHFGDGTRLSIL.

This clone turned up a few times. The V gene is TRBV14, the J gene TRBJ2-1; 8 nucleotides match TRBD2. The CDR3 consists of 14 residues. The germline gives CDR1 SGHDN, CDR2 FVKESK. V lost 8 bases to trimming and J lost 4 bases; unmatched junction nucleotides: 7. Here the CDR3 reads CASRRGGPYNEQFF. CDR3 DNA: TGTGCCAGCCGACGGGGGGGACCTTACAATGAGCAGTTCTTC.

The CDR3 DNA reads TGTGCCAGCAGTCCCTATCCCAACAGGGAGCAGTTCTTC. Amino acid sequence: CASSPYPNREQFF. The chain joins TRBV28 to TRBJ2-1, with D maybe TRBD1 (5 bases). The CDR3 has 13 residues. The germline V gene has CDR1 MDHEN and CDR2 SYDVKM. V shed 5 bases and J shed 10 bases, with 15 bases lying between them.

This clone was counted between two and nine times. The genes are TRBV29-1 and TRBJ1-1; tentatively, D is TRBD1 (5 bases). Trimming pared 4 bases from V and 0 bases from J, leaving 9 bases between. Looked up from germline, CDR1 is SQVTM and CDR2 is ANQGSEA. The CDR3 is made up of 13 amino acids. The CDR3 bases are TGCAGCGTTGCGGGACTGATGAACACTGAAGCTTTCTTT. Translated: CSVAGLMNTEAFF.

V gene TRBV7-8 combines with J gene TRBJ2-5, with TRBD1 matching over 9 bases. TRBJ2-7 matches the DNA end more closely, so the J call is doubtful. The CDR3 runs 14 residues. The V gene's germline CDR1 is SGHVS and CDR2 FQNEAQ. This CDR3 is CASSLGQGGSEQYF. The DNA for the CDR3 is TGTGCCAGCAGCTTGGGACAGGGAGGATCCGAGCAGTACTTC.

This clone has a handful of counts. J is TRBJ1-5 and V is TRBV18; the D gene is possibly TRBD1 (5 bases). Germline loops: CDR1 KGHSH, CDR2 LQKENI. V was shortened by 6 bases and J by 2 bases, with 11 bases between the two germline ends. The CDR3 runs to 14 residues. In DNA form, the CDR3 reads TGTGCCAGCTCCCTCAGGGAGGGCAATCAGCCCCAGCATTTT. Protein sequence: CASSLREGNQPQHF. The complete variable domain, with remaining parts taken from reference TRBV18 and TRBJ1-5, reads NAGVMQNPRHLVRRRGQEARLRCSPMKGHSHVYWYRQLPEEGLKFMVYLQKENIIDESGMPKERFSAEFPKEGPSILRIQQVVRGDSAAYFCASSLREGNQPQHFGDGTRLSIL.

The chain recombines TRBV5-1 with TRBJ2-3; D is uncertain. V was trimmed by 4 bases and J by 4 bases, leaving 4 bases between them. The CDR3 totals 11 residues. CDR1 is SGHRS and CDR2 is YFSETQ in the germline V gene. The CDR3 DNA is TGCGCCAGCAGCGCAGCAGATACGCAGTATTTT. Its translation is CASSAADTQYF.

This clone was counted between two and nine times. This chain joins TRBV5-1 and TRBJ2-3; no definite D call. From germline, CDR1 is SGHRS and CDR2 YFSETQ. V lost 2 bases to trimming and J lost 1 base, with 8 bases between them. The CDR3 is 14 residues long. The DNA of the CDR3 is TGCGCCAGCAGCTTTAACACAGGCACAGATACGCAGTATTTT. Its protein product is CASSFNTGTDTQYF. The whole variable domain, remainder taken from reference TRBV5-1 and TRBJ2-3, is KAGVTQTPRYLIKTRGQQVTLSCSPISGHRSVSWYQQTPGQGLQFLFEYFSETQRNKGNFPGRFSGRQFSNSRSEMNVSTLELGDSALYLCASSFNTGTDTQYFGPGTRLTVL.

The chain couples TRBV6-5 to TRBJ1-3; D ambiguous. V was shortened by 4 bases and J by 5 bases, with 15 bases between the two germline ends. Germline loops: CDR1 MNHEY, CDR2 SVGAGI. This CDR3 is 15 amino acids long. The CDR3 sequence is CASSWTGSTRNTIYF. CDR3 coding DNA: TGTGCCAGCAGTTGGACCGGGAGCACAAGAAACACCATATATTTT.

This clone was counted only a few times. The CDR3: CASSLGDGLPYEQYF. CDR3 bases: TGTGCCAGCAGCTTGGGGGACGGACTACCCTACGAGCAGTACTTC. The chain is built from TRBV21-1 and TRBJ2-7; no DNA check was done on the table's D call, TRBD2. TRBV21-1 is classified as a pseudogene. This CDR3 region has 15 residues.